These T cell receptor beta chains were read from a single sample in a study of blood T cell repertoires in COVID-19. Generated by immunoSEQ multiplex PCR, the TCRdb table keeps only in-frame clones and is missing some. The sample has approximately 260,000 clones; about nine tenths are singletons. The sequenced sample consisted of PBMCs or T cells enriched from blood (not recorded which). These receptors originate from a woman aged 40-49 years with acute COVID-19. Each CDR3 is given with its conserved first and last residue. The D gene is left open where the match is weak. Clone size is given for some rows only: seen once, a few or many times, or a class if the clone is expanded.

abundance	v_gene	d_gene	j_gene	CDR3aa	CDR3nt
-	TRBV15	-	TRBJ1-1	CATSRVDSTEAFF	TGTGCCACCAGCAGAGTGGACAGCACTGAAGCTTTCTTT
-	TRBV5-6	TRBD2	TRBJ2-7	CASSFSGNPYEQYF	TGTGCCAGCAGCTTCAGCGGGAACCCCTACGAGCAGTACTTC
-	TRBV7-2	TRBD1	TRBJ1-1	CASSLATGGPTEAFF	TGTGCCAGCAGCTTAGCAACAGGGGGCCCAACTGAAGCTTTCTTT
-	TRBV19	TRBD1	TRBJ2-3	CASSITRGMGQGMVDTQYF	TGTGCCAGTAGTATAACTAGAGGGATGGGACAGGGGATGGTGGATACGCAGTATTTT
-	TRBV2	-	TRBJ1-1	CASSEAFRGLTEAFF	TGTGCCAGCAGTGAAGCGTTCCGGGGATTAACTGAAGCTTTCTTT
-	TRBV11-3	TRBD1	TRBJ2-1	CASSRTNRGDEQFF	TGTGCCAGCAGCCGTACGAACAGGGGAGATGAGCAGTTCTTC
-	TRBV3-1/TRBV3-2	TRBD1	TRBJ2-2	CASSRRDSRLVGTGELFF	TGTGCCAGCAGCCGAAGGGACAGCCGTCTAGTCGGCACCGGGGAGCTGTTTTTT
-	TRBV11-2	-	TRBJ1-1	CASSYRLVRDSEAFF	TGTGCCAGCAGCTATCGTCTGGTCAGGGATTCTGAAGCTTTCTTT
once	TRBV27	TRBD2	TRBJ2-1	CASSLSGESWGLAGYNEQFF	TGTGCCAGCAGTTTATCGGGGGAGAGTTGGGGACTAGCGGGCTACAATGAGCAGTTCTTC
-	TRBV24-1	-	TRBJ1-2	CATSDSGTKRYGYTF	TGTGCCACCAGTGACTCCGGGACTAAGCGCTATGGCTACACCTTC
-	TRBV27	-	TRBJ1-1	CASSLGGPNTEAFF	TGTGCCAGCAGTTTGGGCGGGCCGAACACTGAAGCTTTCTTT
-	TRBV5-5	-	TRBJ2-7	CASSLTGSLYEQYF	TGTGCCAGCAGCTTGACAGGGTCGTTATACGAGCAGTACTTC
-	TRBV5-1	TRBD1	TRBJ1-1	CASSIGTAIMNTEAFF	TGCGCCAGCAGCATAGGGACAGCCATAATGAACACTGAAGCTTTCTTT
-	TRBV4-1	TRBD2	TRBJ2-1	CASSLSQSGRQFF	TGCGCCAGCAGCCTCAGCCAAAGCGGGAGACAGTTCTTC
-	TRBV5-6	-	TRBJ2-5	CASSLFTRQETQYF	TGTGCCAGCAGCTTATTTACTAGACAAGAGACCCAGTACTTC
-	TRBV21-1	-	TRBJ2-2	CASSIQLGTGIAQDTGELFF	TGTGCCAGCAGCATACAATTGGGGACAGGGATTGCCCAGGACACCGGGGAGCTGTTTTTT
-	TRBV28	TRBD1	TRBJ2-6	CASRTGSSGANVLTF	TGTGCCAGCAGGACAGGGAGCTCTGGGGCCAACGTCCTGACTTTC
-	TRBV2	TRBD2	TRBJ2-1	CASSLAGYNEQFF	TGTGCCAGCAGCCTAGCGGGTTACAATGAGCAGTTCTTC
-	TRBV5-1	TRBD2	TRBJ2-7	CASSLGLGLGYEQYF	TGCGCCAGCAGCTTGGGGTTGGGACTAGGTTACGAGCAGTACTTC
few	TRBV19	-	TRBJ1-1	CASSIVWGDNTEAFF	TGTGCCAGTAGTATAGTATGGGGAGATAACACTGAAGCTTTCTTT
-	TRBV5-4	TRBD2	TRBJ2-1	CASRTAGAGPYNEQFF	TGTGCCAGCAGGACAGCGGGAGCTGGTCCCTACAATGAGCAGTTCTTC
-	TRBV24-1	-	TRBJ2-1	CATSDPTSYNEQFF	TGTGCCACCAGTGATCCGACTAGTTACAATGAGCAGTTCTTC
-	TRBV28	TRBD1	TRBJ1-4	CASSADRDDEKLFF	TGTGCCAGCAGTGCGGACAGGGATGATGAAAAACTGTTTTTT
once	TRBV5-1	TRBD1	TRBJ1-1	CASSPTGDTEAFF	TGCGCCAGCAGCCCAACAGGGGACACTGAAGCTTTCTTT
-	TRBV12-3/TRBV12-4	-	TRBJ1-4	CASSFAVEKLFF	TGTGCCAGCAGTTTTGCGGTTGAAAAACTGTTTTTT
-	TRBV5-6	-	TRBJ1-5	CASSLGREAQHF	TGTGCCAGCAGCTTGGGTAGAGAAGCCCAGCATTTT
-	TRBV6-1	TRBD2	TRBJ2-1	CASSDVAGGWDEQFF	TGTGCCAGCAGTGATGTAGCGGGAGGGTGGGATGAGCAGTTCTTC
-	TRBV7-2	-	TRBJ2-1	CASSLVGTSSYNEQFF	TGTGCCAGCAGCTTAGTGGGGACATCCTCCTACAATGAGCAGTTCTTC
-	TRBV28	TRBD2	TRBJ2-5	CASSRGLAGSRETQYF	TGTGCCAGCAGCCGTGGACTAGCGGGATCAAGAGAGACCCAGTACTTC
-	TRBV2	TRBD2	TRBJ2-5	CASTGTSGRETQYF	TGTGCCAGCACCGGGACTAGCGGGAGGGAGACCCAGTACTTC
-	TRBV6-2/TRBV6-3	TRBD2	TRBJ2-1	CASSPPGLAGDEQFF	TGTGCCAGCAGTCCACCGGGACTAGCGGGAGATGAGCAGTTCTTC
-	TRBV7-2	TRBD1	TRBJ2-2	CASSLGGPGGAGTGELFF	TGTGCCAGCAGCTTAGGGGGACCAGGGGGCGCGGGCACCGGGGAGCTGTTTTTT
-	TRBV18	TRBD1	TRBJ1-2	CASSRTDRGDYGYTF	TGTGCCAGCTCACGGACCGACAGGGGAGACTATGGCTACACCTTC
-	TRBV7-9	-	TRBJ2-1	CASTGIVRGNEQFF	TGTGCCAGCACTGGAATTGTTAGGGGAAATGAGCAGTTCTTC
few	TRBV2	-	TRBJ1-2	CASTESWSGRYGYGYTF	TGTGCCAGCACTGAATCCTGGTCAGGGAGGTACGGCTATGGCTACACCTTC
-	TRBV18	TRBD1	TRBJ1-1	CASSKAWRDSRDTEAFF	TGTGCCAGCTCAAAAGCTTGGCGGGACAGTAGAGACACTGAAGCTTTCTTT
-	TRBV5-5	-	TRBJ1-4	CASSNWREEEEEKLFF	TGTGCCAGCAGCAACTGGCGGGAAGAGGAGGAAGAAAAACTGTTTTTT
-	TRBV5-1	-	TRBJ1-1	CASRGDARAFAEAFF	TGCGCCAGCAGGGGTGATGCCAGGGCATTTGCTGAAGCTTTCTTT
-	TRBV7-8	TRBD2	TRBJ2-7	CASTLGGSYEQYF	TGTGCCAGCACCTTGGGGGGGAGCTACGAGCAGTACTTC
once	TRBV19	-	TRBJ1-2	CASSIPTGTPYGYTF	TGTGCCAGTAGTATCCCTACCGGGACTCCCTATGGCTACACCTTC
-	TRBV5-5	-	TRBJ1-5	CASSTYGNSNQPQHF	TGTGCCAGCAGCACTTACGGGAATAGCAATCAGCCCCAGCATTTT
-	TRBV5-1	TRBD1	TRBJ1-2	CASSFTGGDYGYTF	TGCGCCAGCAGTTTTACAGGGGGCGACTATGGCTACACCTTC
-	TRBV6-2/TRBV6-3	TRBD1	TRBJ1-1	CASSQGTDNTEAFF	TGTGCCAGCAGTCAGGGGACAGATAACACTGAAGCTTTCTTT
-	TRBV9	TRBD1	TRBJ1-6	CASSERTGTNNSPLHF	TGTGCCAGCAGCGAACGGACAGGAACAAATAATTCACCCCTCCACTTT
-	TRBV9	-	TRBJ1-4	CASSVGGRAATNEKLFF	TGTGCCAGCAGCGTAGGGGGCAGGGCGGCAACTAATGAAAAACTGTTTTTT
-	TRBV7-9	-	TRBJ1-2	CLLSSGTVANYGYTF	TGTCTTCTTTCTTCTGGGACTGTAGCTAACTATGGCTACACCTTC
-	TRBV19	-	TRBJ1-5	CASSIRSSPNQPQHF	TGTGCCAGTAGTATCCGGTCTAGCCCCAATCAGCCCCAGCATTTT
-	TRBV28	-	TRBJ2-3	CASSFSYGSPTTDTQYF	TGTGCCAGCAGTTTCTCGTATGGGAGCCCGACCACAGATACGCAGTATTTT
-	TRBV28	TRBD2	TRBJ2-3	CFTAGGPADTQYF	TGTTTCACTGCGGGAGGGCCCGCAGATACGCAGTATTTT
-	TRBV4-1	-	TRBJ2-1	CASSHGSGPSYNEQFF	TGCGCCAGCAGCCACGGAAGCGGACCTTCCTACAATGAGCAGTTCTTC
-	TRBV9	TRBD1	TRBJ2-3	CASRTKGTGGRPKTDTQYF	TGTGCCAGCAGAACAAAGGGGACAGGGGGACGCCCGAAGACAGATACGCAGTATTTT
-	TRBV24-1	TRBD1	TRBJ1-4	CATSDPGQGEKLFF	TGTGCCACCAGTGATCCGGGACAGGGGGAAAAACTGTTTTTT
-	TRBV4-3	-	TRBJ1-6	CASSQESGTHNSPLHF	TGCGCCAGCAGCCAAGAATCCGGGACTCATAATTCACCCCTCCACTTT
-	TRBV24-1	-	TRBJ2-5	CATSDSTGFETQYF	TGTGCCACCAGTGATTCTACAGGGTTTGAGACCCAGTACTTC
few	TRBV5-1	TRBD1	TRBJ1-3	CASSIDGTGGGNTIYF	TGCGCCAGCAGCATCGACGGGACAGGGGGCGGAAACACCATATATTTT
-	TRBV3-1/TRBV3-2	-	TRBJ1-6	CASSQEGGVGNSPLHF	TGTGCCAGCAGCCAAGAGGGCGGGGTGGGTAATTCACCCCTCCACTTT
few	TRBV5-6	-	TRBJ1-6	CASSGGSSPLHF	TGTGCCAGCAGCGGGGGGAGTTCACCCCTCCACTTT
-	TRBV3-1/TRBV3-2	-	TRBJ2-5	CASSQDRYLRGEGETQYF	TGTGCCAGCAGCCAAGATAGATATTTGAGGGGGGAGGGAGAGACCCAGTACTTC
-	TRBV18	TRBD1	TRBJ1-1	CASSFGQGYTEAFF	TGTGCCAGCTCATTTGGACAGGGTTACACTGAAGCTTTCTTT